What follows are 30 T cell receptor beta chains derived from one specimen sequenced in a study of T cells after yellow fever vaccination. TCRdb re-called the 5' RACE reads with MiXCR, one entry per CDR3 protein. The sample shows some 550,000 distinct CDR3 sequences, less than 20% of them seen only once. The sample here was PBMCs, taken 15 days after the yellow fever booster vaccination. These TCRs come from a man aged 25-45 years who received the YFV17D yellow fever vaccine.

This clonotype was counted only a few times. This chain connects TRBV20-1 to TRBJ2-7; either TRBD1 or TRBD2 may supply D (5 bases each). Germline CDR1 is DFQATT and CDR2 is SNEGSKA (reference sequence). The CDR3 totals 14 residues. The V and J ends lost 0 bases and 3 bases respectively, with 12 bases between them. CDR3: CSARDRDALYEQYF. CDR3 in DNA: TGCAGTGCTAGAGACCGGGACGCACTCTACGAGCAGTACTTC.

This clonotype came up a few times. The rearrangement uses TRBV5-5 and TRBJ1-5; no clear D. CDR1 is SGHKS and CDR2 is YYEKEE in the germline V gene (reference sequence). The V end lost 1 base, the J end lost 5 bases, and 7 bases lay between the germline ends. The CDR3 covers 13 residues. DNA for the CDR3: TGTGCCAGCAGCTTGTTCTCCCATCAGCCCCAGCATTTT. It codes for CASSLFSHQPQHF.

V is TRBV6-2 or TRBV6-3 and J is TRBJ2-7; 10 positions match TRBD2. Losses at the gene ends were 6 bases for V and 5 bases for J; bases not matched to a gene: 4. The CDR3 contains 13 residues. CDR1 MNHEY and CDR2 SVGEGT come from the germline V gene. The CDR3 reads CASRFGLADEQYF. The DNA for the CDR3 is TGTGCCAGCAGATTCGGACTAGCGGACGAGCAGTACTTC.

A single count supports this clonotype. The chain has TRBV5-1 and TRBJ2-5; tentative D call: TRBD2 (5 bases). V lost 7 bases, J lost 6 bases, and 19 bases lay in between. CDR1 is SGHRS and CDR2 is YFSETQ in the germline V gene. The CDR3 extends over 14 amino acids. CDR3 in amino acids: CASSLLGSRKTQYF. CDR3 bases: TGCGCCAGCTCCCTTTTGGGGAGCCGTAAGACCCAGTACTTC.

This clonotype was recorded a few times. This chain links TRBV18 with TRBJ2-7; D unclear. Trimming shortened V by 3 bases and J by 2 bases, and 14 bases separated the two germline ends. Germline CDR1 is KGHSH and CDR2 is LQKENI. This CDR3 has 15 amino acids. DNA of the CDR3: TGTGCCAGCTCACCTAAAATTACCGCTCCCTACGAGCAGTACTTC. It yields the protein CASSPKITAPYEQYF.

This clonotype was seen a few times. The chain combines TRBV5-4 with TRBJ2-3, with D maybe TRBD2 (5 bases). V was shortened by 6 bases and J by 6 bases, with 20 bases between the two germline ends. CDR1 is SGHNT, CDR2 YYREEE, per germline (reference sequence). This CDR3 region has 15 residues. This CDR3 is CASTVSPTEGDTQYF. DNA of the CDR3: TGTGCCAGCACTGTTAGCCCAACCGAGGGCGATACGCAGTATTTT. Full variable domain (remainder filled in from reference TRBV5-4 and TRBJ2-3): ETGVTQSPTHLIKTRGQQVTLRCSSQSGHNTVSWYQQALGQGPQFIFQYYREEENGRGNFPPRFSGLQFPNYSSELNVNALELDDSALYLCASTVSPTEGDTQYFGPGTRLTVL.

This clonotype was seen a few times. The chain carries TRBV18 and TRBJ1-6, with D hard to call. This CDR3 is built from 16 residues. The germline V gene has CDR1 KGHSH and CDR2 LQKENI. V lost 3 bases to trimming and J lost 7 bases, with 16 bases between them. The chain's CDR3 is CASSPPVGWKNSPLHF. As DNA, the CDR3 is TGTGCCAGCTCACCCCCGGTCGGGTGGAAGAATTCACCCCTCCACTTT.

The chain uses TRBV5-1 and TRBJ2-1, with 8 positions matching TRBD2. The CDR3 consists of 14 residues. CDR1 and CDR2 (germline): SGHRS, YFSETQ. With V trimmed by 2 bases and J by 8 bases, 6 bases remained unmatched. The CDR3 DNA follows: TGCGCCAGCAGCTTTAGCGGGGAGGACTATGAGCAGTTCTTC. It codes for CASSFSGEDYEQFF.

The rearrangement links TRBV2 to TRBJ2-1; weak D call: TRBD2 (5 bases). This CDR3 spans 15 amino acids. Germline V gene data show CDR1 as SNHLY and CDR2 as FYNNEI. Trimming removed 8 bases from V and 0 bases from J, with 14 bases in between. The CDR3 is CASQTERLSYNEQFF. CDR3 sequence (DNA): TGTGCCAGCCAAACGGAGCGGCTCTCCTACAATGAGCAGTTCTTC. The full variable domain, with the rest looked up from reference TRBV2 and TRBJ2-1, is EPEVTQTPSHQVTQMGQEVILRCVPISNHLYFYWYRQILGQKVEFLVSFYNNEISEKSEIFDDQFSVERPDGSNFTLKIRSTKLEDSAMYFCASQTERLSYNEQFFGPGTRLTVL.

This sequence joins TRBV11-3 and TRBJ2-3; D is possibly TRBD1 (5 bases). CDR1 SGHNT and CDR2 YENEEA come from the germline V gene. The CDR3 covers 13 residues. V was clipped by 5 bases and J by 6 bases, with 12 bases between them. CDR3 sequence reads: CASSTRQRDTQYF. CDR3 DNA: TGTGCCAGCAGCACCCGACAGAGGGATACGCAGTATTTT. The full variable domain, completed using reference TRBV11-3 and TRBJ2-3, is EAGVVQSPRYKIIEKKQPVAFWCNPISGHNTLYWYLQNLGQGPELLIRYENEEAVDDSQLPKDRFSAERLKGVDSTLKIQPAELGDSAVYLCASSTRQRDTQYFGPGTRLTVL.

V usage is TRBV30 and J usage is TRBJ2-1; D perhaps matches TRBD2 (6 bases). Germline V CDR1 and CDR2: GTSNPN, SVGIG (reference sequence). CDR3 length: 15 amino acids. With 2 bases removed from V and 8 bases from J, the gap between germline ends came to 19 bases. CDR3 DNA: TGTGCCTGGAGTTTATCGGGGAGGTGGGGCTATGAGCAGTTCTTC. This codes for CAWSLSGRWGYEQFF.

This clonotype was seen more than once but under ten times. The chain has TRBV5-1 and TRBJ2-1; D remains ambiguous. The germline V and J ends were trimmed by 5 bases and 8 bases, with 11 bases remaining between them. This CDR3 is 12 amino acids long. The germline CDR1 and CDR2 sequences are SGHRS and YFSETQ. The CDR3 nucleotides are TGCGCCAGCAGGGATAGTCTCTATGAGCAGTTCTTC. Translation: CASRDSLYEQFF.

This clonotype was observed a handful of times. The V gene is TRBV15, the J gene TRBJ1-6; 8 bases map to TRBD1. CDR3 size: 16 residues. Per germline, CDR1 LNHNV and CDR2 YYDKDF (reference sequence). V lost 0 bases to trimming and J lost 7 bases; unmatched junction nucleotides: 5. In DNA, the CDR3 is TGTGCCACCAGCAGAGATCACCAGGGGGCCAATTCACCCCTCCACTTT. Translation: CATSRDHQGANSPLHF.

This clonotype occurred a few times. The V gene is TRBV5-1, the J gene TRBJ1-1, with 7 bases matching TRBD1. V lost 3 bases to trimming and J lost 3 bases; unmatched junction nucleotides: 5. The germline gives CDR1 SGHRS, CDR2 YFSETQ. The CDR3 contains 14 residues. CDR3 loop: CASSSGGEDTEAFF. The CDR3 coding sequence is TGCGCCAGCAGCTCAGGGGGTGAGGACACTGAAGCTTTCTTT.

V gene TRBV2 combines with J gene TRBJ1-5; 8 positions match TRBD1. Germline V gene sequence: CDR1 SNHLY, CDR2 FYNNEI. CDR3 size: 14 residues. The V and J ends lost 10 bases and 6 bases, in that order; junction bases with no gene match: 11. In DNA form, the CDR3 reads TGTGCCACCGACGCCCAGGGGGCTAGTCAGCCCCAGCATTTT. It yields the protein CATDAQGASQPQHF.

This clonotype showed up just a few times. CDR3 sequence: CASSLNRNQPQHF. CDR3 nucleotides: TGTGCCAGCAGTTTAAATCGGAATCAGCCCCAGCATTTT. J is TRBJ1-5 and V is TRBV27; unclear D gene. CDR3 length: 13 amino acids. Germline V gene data show CDR1 as MNHEY and CDR2 as SMNVEV (reference sequence). The V end lost 2 bases, the J end lost 4 bases, and 6 bases lay between the germline ends.

This clonotype showed up just a few times. The chain combines TRBV5-1 with TRBJ2-1; 7 bases align to TRBD2. Germline loops: CDR1 SGHRS, CDR2 YFSETQ. CDR3 length equals 15 residues. Trimming removed 7 bases from V and 0 bases from J; junction bases left unmatched: 7. The CDR3 loop is CASDSGGSSYNEQFF. CDR3 in DNA: TGCGCCAGCGACTCAGGCGGGAGCTCCTACAATGAGCAGTTCTTC.

V is TRBV18 and J is TRBJ2-3, with TRBD1 identical over 9 bases. The length of the CDR3 is 18 residues. The J segment lost 5 bases and the V segment lost 2 bases, leaving 14 bases of the junction unmatched. Germline lookup yields CDR1 KGHSH and CDR2 LQKENI. CDR3 in amino acids: CASSPDPAGQGYLDTQYF. The CDR3, as DNA: TGTGCCAGCTCACCAGATCCGGCTGGACAGGGGTATCTAGATACGCAGTATTTT.

The chain uses TRBV9 and TRBJ2-3, with D perhaps matching TRBD1 (6 bases). CDR1 is SGDLS, CDR2 YYNGEE, per germline. CDR3 length: 16 amino acids. Trimming shortened V by 0 bases and J by 2 bases, and 13 bases separated the two germline ends. The CDR3 bases are TGTGCCAGCAGCGTAGCGGGCAGGGGCGTCACAGATACGCAGTATTTT. It is translated as CASSVAGRGVTDTQYF.

The rearrangement joins TRBV29-1 to TRBJ2-6; 9 nucleotides align to TRBD1. Germline V gene sequence: CDR1 SQVTM, CDR2 ANQGSEA. The V and J ends lost 3 bases and 0 bases, in that order; junction bases with no gene match: 6. This CDR3 has 17 amino acids. In nucleotides, the CDR3 is TGCAGCGTTGAGCCCGGGACAGGGCCCTCTGGGGCCAACGTCCTGACTTTC. It specifies CSVEPGTGPSGANVLTF.

The V and J genes are TRBV6-2 or TRBV6-3 and TRBJ2-7; D is possibly TRBD1 (6 bases). The CDR3 covers 14 residues. In germline, CDR1 is MNHEY, CDR2 SVGEGT. Trimming left V 1 base short and J 2 bases short, with 9 bases between. The chain's CDR3 is CASSYWGQAYEQYF. The CDR3 DNA follows: TGTGCCAGCAGTTACTGGGGACAAGCCTACGAGCAGTACTTC.

This clonotype appeared a few times. The rearrangement links TRBV29-1 to TRBJ2-2, with TRBD2 as a possible D gene (6 bases). V lost 4 bases and J 2 bases, leaving 11 bases between the germline ends. CDR3 length equals 14 residues. CDR1 is SQVTM, CDR2 ANQGSEA, per germline. The CDR3 DNA is TGCAGCGTTGGGCGGAGGGCTAACACCGGGGAGCTGTTTTTT. Translating gives CSVGRRANTGELFF.

The V call is TRBV29-1, the J call TRBJ2-3; the D is unclear. From germline, CDR1 is SQVTM and CDR2 ANQGSEA. The CDR3 contains 12 residues. V lost 4 bases and J 4 bases, leaving 9 bases between the germline ends. CDR3 bases: TGCAGCGTTGGGGCTGGCCCAGATACGCAGTATTTT. Its translation is CSVGAGPDTQYF.

CDR3 residues: CASSPHSAPGELFF. The CDR3 DNA reads as TGTGCCAGCAGCCCTCATTCCGCCCCCGGGGAGCTGTTTTTT. The rearrangement joins TRBV7-2 to TRBJ2-2; D call uncertain. This CDR3 region has 14 residues. V gave up 5 bases and J gave up 6 bases, with 13 bases separating them. In germline, CDR1 is SGHTA, CDR2 FQGNSA.

J is TRBJ2-3 and V is TRBV12-3 or TRBV12-4; no clear D. There are 14 residues in the CDR3. V was clipped by 7 bases and J by 0 bases, with 11 bases between them. The CDR3 reads CASNPGGSTDTQYF. Here the CDR3 DNA reads TGTGCCAGCAATCCTGGCGGAAGCACAGATACGCAGTATTTT.

J is TRBJ2-3 and V is TRBV18; weak D call: TRBD1 (6 bases). The germline CDR1 and CDR2 sequences are KGHSH and LQKENI. The V gene lost 3 bases and the J gene lost 3 bases, with 13 bases spanning the gap. This CDR3 is 15 amino acids long. For the CDR3, the DNA is TGTGCCAGCTCACCTACCGGGACACCTACAGATACGCAGTATTTT. Protein sequence: CASSPTGTPTDTQYF.

This clonotype was found a few times. CDR3: CASSAPWYEQYF. CDR3 bases: TGTGCCAGCAGCGCCCCATGGTACGAGCAGTACTTC. The chain recombines TRBV11-2 with TRBJ2-7; D ambiguous. The V gene's germline CDR1 is SGHAT and CDR2 FQNNGV. Trimming left V 5 bases short and J 4 bases short, with 9 bases between. This CDR3 region has 12 residues.

This clonotype turned up a few times. This rearrangement joins TRBV5-1 to TRBJ1-3, with TRBD1 as a possible D gene (6 bases). From germline, CDR1 is SGHRS and CDR2 YFSETQ. Trimming cost V 4 bases and J 0 bases, with 8 bases left between them. The CDR3 totals 14 residues. The CDR3 is CASSPGVSGNTIYF. The CDR3 DNA follows: TGCGCCAGCAGCCCAGGGGTCTCTGGAAACACCATATATTTT.

V and J are TRBV11-2 and TRBJ2-3; D gene ambiguous. V lost 5 bases to trimming and J lost 13 bases, with 13 bases between them. The CDR3 has 11 amino acids. Per germline, CDR1 SGHAT and CDR2 FQNNGV. The CDR3 DNA reads as TGTGCCAGCAGCGCGCTCACCAAGGAGTATTTT. Translating it yields CASSALTKEYF.

This clonotype was counted once. A much larger clone differs by one base, so this may be a read error. The rearrangement joins TRBV5-5 to TRBJ2-7; tentatively, D is TRBD1 (5 bases). CDR3 length: 14 residues. V was shortened by 4 bases and J by 0 bases, with 11 bases between the two germline ends. Germline assignment: CDR1 SGHKS and CDR2 YYEKEE (reference sequence). The CDR3 bases are TGTGCCAGCAGCCATGACAGAAGCTCCTACGAGCAGTACTTC. Translation gives CASSHDRSSYEQYF.